This TCR beta chain was observed in a study of metastatic and nonmetastatic thyroid tumors. Germline V lookup: CDR1 SGDLS, CDR2 YYNGEE. V dropped 0 bases and J dropped 1 base, with 7 bases sitting between them. This CDR3 has 14 amino acids. TCRdb redid the clone calls on the PCR reads using MiXCR. The table has roughly 27,000 clones, about 24% seen once. A few counts support this clone. Among the patients, none had received any treatment before thyroid surgery. Sample: blood. This clonotype was sampled from a female donor with papillary thyroid cancer or a benign thyroid nodule (not recorded which). Some clones in this sample may be carry-over from other donors' samples. V is TRBV9 and J is TRBJ2-5; D unclear. The CDR3 loop is CASSVEISQETQYF. The CDR3 region has the DNA TGTGCCAGCAGCGTAGAAATCAGCCAAGAGACCCAGTACTTC.